This paragraph covers one T cell receptor (beta chain) sequence. Next came a second PCR, run for about 7 to 12 cycles, which used a sample-barcoded 5' primer along with a J-beta primer mix. Each CDR3 protein is one row after TCRdb ran MiXCR on the 5' RACE reads. Among around 780,000 distinct CDR3 sequences listed, 56% were seen once. This record comes from a study of blood T cells in healthy people across ages. The specimen sequenced was blood. This TCR derives from a middle-aged man in good health.

The CDR3 spells CASSFESPYEQYF. The CDR3, as DNA: TGCGCCAGCAGCTTCGAGTCGCCTTACGAGCAGTACTTC. The chain employs TRBV5-1 and TRBJ2-7; D is unclear. The CDR3 runs to 13 residues. Germline CDR1 SGHRS, CDR2 YFSETQ. The germline V and J ends were trimmed by 2 bases and 4 bases, with 10 bases remaining between them.